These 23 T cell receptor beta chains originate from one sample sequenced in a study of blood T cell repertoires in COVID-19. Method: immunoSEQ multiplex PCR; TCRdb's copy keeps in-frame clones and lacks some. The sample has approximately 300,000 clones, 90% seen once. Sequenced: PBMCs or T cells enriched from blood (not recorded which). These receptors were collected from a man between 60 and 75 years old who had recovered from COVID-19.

CDR3 protein: CASSLATQETQYF. CDR3 nucleotides: TGTGCCAGCAGCTTGGCCACTCAAGAGACCCAGTACTTC. The chain joins TRBV5-4 to TRBJ2-5, with D unclear. Germline V gene lookup returns CDR1 SGHNT and CDR2 YYREEE (reference sequence). V was pared by 0 bases and J by 2 bases, with 5 bases between. The CDR3 sequence is 13 residues long.

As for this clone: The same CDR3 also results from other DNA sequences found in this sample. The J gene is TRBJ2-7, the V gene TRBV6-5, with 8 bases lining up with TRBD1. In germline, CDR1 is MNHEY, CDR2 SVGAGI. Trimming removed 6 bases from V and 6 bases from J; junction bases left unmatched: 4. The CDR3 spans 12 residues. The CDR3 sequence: CASRDRVGEQYF. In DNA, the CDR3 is TGTGCCAGCAGGGACAGGGTCGGCGAGCAGTACTTC.

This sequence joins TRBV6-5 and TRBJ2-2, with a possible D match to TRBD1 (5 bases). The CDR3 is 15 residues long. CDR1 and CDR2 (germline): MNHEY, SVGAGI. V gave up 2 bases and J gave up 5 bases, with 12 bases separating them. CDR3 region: CASSYGDSLTGELFF. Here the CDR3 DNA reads TGTGCCAGCAGTTACGGTGACAGCTTAACCGGGGAGCTGTTTTTT.

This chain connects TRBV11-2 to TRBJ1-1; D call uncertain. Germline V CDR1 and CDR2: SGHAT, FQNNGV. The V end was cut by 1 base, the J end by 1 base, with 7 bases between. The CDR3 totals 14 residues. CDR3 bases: TGTGCCAGCAGCTTAGTGGTCAGGAACACTGAAGCTTTCTTT. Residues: CASSLVVRNTEAFF.

In DNA form, the CDR3 reads TGTGCCAGCAGCTCTAGGACAGGGGGTACCGGGGAGCTGTTTTTT. Its protein is CASSSRTGGTGELFF. This chain connects TRBV7-8 to TRBJ2-2; TRBD1 agrees at 10 bases. The length of the CDR3 is 15 residues. V lost 4 bases to trimming and J lost 5 bases; unmatched junction nucleotides: 4. The germline V gene has CDR1 SGHVS and CDR2 FQNEAQ.

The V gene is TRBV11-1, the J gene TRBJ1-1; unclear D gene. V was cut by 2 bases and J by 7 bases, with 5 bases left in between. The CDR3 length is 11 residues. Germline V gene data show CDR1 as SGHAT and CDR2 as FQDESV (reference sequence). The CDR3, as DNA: TGTGCCAGCAGCTTAAGCCGTGAAGCTTTCTTT. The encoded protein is CASSLSREAFF.

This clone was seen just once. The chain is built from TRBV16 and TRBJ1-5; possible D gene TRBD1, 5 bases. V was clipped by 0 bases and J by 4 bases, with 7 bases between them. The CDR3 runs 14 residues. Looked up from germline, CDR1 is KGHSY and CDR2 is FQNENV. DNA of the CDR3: TGTGCCAGCAGCCAATCGGGGGGAAATCAGCCCCAGCATTTT. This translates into CASSQSGGNQPQHF.

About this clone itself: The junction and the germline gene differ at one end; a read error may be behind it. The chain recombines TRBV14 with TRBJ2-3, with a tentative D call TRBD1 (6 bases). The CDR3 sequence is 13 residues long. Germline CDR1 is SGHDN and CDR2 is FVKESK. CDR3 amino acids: CASSPVAGTPPVF. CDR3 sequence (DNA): TGTGCCAGCAGTCCCGTCGCCGGGACACCCCCAGTTTTT.

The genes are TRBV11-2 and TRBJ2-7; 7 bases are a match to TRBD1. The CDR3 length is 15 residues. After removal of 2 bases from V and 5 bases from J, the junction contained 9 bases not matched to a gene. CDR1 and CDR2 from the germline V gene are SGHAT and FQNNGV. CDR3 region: CASSLLVTGKHEQYF. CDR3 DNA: TGTGCCAGCAGCTTATTGGTGACAGGGAAACACGAGCAGTACTTC.

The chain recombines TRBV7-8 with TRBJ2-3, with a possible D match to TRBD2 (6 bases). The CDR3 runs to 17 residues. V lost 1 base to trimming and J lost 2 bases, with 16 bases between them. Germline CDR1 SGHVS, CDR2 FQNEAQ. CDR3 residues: CASSLESGGINTDTQYF. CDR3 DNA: TGTGCCAGCAGCTTAGAGTCGGGCGGGATAAACACAGATACGCAGTATTTT. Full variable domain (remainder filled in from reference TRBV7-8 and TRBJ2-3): GAGVSQSPRYKVAKRGQDVALRCDPISGHVSLFWYQQALGQGPEFLTYFQNEAQLDKSGLPSDRFFAERPEGSVSTLKIQRTQQEDSAVYLCASSLESGGINTDTQYFGPGTRLTVL.

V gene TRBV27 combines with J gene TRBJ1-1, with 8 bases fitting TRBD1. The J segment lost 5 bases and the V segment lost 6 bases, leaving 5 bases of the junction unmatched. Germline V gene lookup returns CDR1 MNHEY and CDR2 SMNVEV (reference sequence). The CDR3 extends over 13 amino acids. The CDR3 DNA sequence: TGTGCCAGCAGACGGACAGGGCAAACTGAAGCTTTCTTT. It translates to CASRRTGQTEAFF.

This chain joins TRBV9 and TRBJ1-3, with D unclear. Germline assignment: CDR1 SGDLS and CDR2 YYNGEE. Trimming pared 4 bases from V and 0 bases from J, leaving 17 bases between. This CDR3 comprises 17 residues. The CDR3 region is CASSLFLPGVSGNTIYF. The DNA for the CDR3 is TGTGCCAGCAGCCTATTTCTGCCCGGGGTCTCTGGAAACACCATATATTTT.

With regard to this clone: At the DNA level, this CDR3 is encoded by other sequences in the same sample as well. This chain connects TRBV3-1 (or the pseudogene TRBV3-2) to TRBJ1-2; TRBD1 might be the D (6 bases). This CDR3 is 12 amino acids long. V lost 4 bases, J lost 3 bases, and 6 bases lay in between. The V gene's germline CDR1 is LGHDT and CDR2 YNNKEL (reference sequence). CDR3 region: CASSRTDYGYTF. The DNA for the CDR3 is TGTGCCAGCAGCCGGACAGACTATGGCTACACCTTC.

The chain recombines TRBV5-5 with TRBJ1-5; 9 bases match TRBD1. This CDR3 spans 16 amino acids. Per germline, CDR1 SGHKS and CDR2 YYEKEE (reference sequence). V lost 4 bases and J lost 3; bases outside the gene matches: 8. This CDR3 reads CASSLEGTGNNQPQHF. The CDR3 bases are TGTGCCAGCAGCCTAGAGGGGACAGGGAACAATCAGCCCCAGCATTTT.

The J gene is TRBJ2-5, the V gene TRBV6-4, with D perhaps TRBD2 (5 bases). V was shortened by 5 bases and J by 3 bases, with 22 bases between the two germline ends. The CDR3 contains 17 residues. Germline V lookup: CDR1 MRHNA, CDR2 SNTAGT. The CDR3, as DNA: TGTGCCAGCAGTCCCCGTGGAGGAACAAGAAATAAAGAGACCCAGTACTTC. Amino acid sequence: CASSPRGGTRNKETQYF.

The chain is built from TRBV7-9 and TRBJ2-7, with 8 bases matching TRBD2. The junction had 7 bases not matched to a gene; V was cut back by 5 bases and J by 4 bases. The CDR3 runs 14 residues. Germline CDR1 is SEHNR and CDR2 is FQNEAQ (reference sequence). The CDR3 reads CASSTKREKYEQYF. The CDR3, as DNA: TGTGCCAGCAGCACCAAGCGGGAGAAATACGAGCAGTACTTC. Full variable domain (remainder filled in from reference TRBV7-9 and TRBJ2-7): DTGVSQNPRHKITKRGQNVTFRCDPISEHNRLYWYRQTLGQGPEFLTYFQNEAQLEKSRLLSDRFSAERPKGSFSTLEIQRTEQGDSAMYLCASSTKREKYEQYFGPGTRLTVT.

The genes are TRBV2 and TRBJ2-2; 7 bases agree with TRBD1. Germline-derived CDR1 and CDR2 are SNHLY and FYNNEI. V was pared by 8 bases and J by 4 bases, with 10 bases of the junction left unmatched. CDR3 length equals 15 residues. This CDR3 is CASSATGMGTGELFF. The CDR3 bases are TGTGCCAGCTCCGCGACAGGGATGGGCACCGGGGAGCTGTTTTTT.

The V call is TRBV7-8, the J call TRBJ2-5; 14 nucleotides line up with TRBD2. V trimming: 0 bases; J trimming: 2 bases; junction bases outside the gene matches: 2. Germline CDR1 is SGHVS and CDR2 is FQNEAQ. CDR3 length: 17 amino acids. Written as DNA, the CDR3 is TGTGCCAGCAGCTTAGCCGGGACTAGCGGGGGACAAGAGACCCAGTACTTC. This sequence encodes CASSLAGTSGGQETQYF.

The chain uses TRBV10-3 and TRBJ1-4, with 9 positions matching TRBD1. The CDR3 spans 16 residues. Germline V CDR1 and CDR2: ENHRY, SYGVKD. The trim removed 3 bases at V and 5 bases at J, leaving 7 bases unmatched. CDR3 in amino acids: CAISDPRTGVNEKLFF. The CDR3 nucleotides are TGTGCCATCAGTGATCCGAGGACAGGGGTAAATGAAAAACTGTTTTTT.

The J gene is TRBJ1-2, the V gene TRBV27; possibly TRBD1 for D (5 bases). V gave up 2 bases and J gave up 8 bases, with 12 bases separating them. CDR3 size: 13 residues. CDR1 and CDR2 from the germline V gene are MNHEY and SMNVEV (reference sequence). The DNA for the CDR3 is TGTGCCAGCAGTTTACGTCAGGGTTTCGGCTACACCTTC. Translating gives CASSLRQGFGYTF.

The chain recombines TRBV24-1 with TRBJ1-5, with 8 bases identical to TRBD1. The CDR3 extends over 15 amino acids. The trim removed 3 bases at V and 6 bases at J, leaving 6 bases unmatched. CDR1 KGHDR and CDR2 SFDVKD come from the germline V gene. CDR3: CATSDTGGISQPQHF. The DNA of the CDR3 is TGTGCCACCAGTGATACAGGGGGAATAAGTCAGCCCCAGCATTTT.

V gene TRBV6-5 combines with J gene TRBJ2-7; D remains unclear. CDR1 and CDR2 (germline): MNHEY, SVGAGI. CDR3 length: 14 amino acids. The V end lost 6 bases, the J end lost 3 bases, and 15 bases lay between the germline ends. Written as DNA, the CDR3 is TGTGCCAGCAGCTACCGACGGCAGGACTACGAGCAGTACTTC. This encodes CASSYRRQDYEQYF.

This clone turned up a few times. DNA for the CDR3: TGTGCCAGCACCAGGGGGAAGGGCTACGAGCAGTACTTC. Its translation is CASTRGKGYEQYF. The V call is TRBV6-6, the J call TRBJ2-7, with 7 bases aligning to TRBD1. V shed 7 bases, J shed 3 bases, and the junction held 6 bases outside the gene matches. There are 13 residues in the CDR3. The germline gives CDR1 MNHNY, CDR2 SVGAGI (reference sequence).